This T cell receptor beta chain was captured in a study of T cell changes during pregnancy in multiple sclerosis. The CDR3 is 16 residues long. V was pared by 2 bases and J by 2 bases, with 4 bases of the junction left unmatched. The germline CDR1 and CDR2 sequences are SGHTA and FQGTGA. Clones were read by immunoSEQ multiplex PCR, and TCRdb kept only the in-frame ones, dropping some. The sample has approximately 38,000 clones; 91% are singletons. This material consisted of CD8+ T cells from peripheral blood mononuclear cells, taken in the second trimester of pregnancy. The sequence was collected from a female donor with multiple sclerosis, enrolled in a pregnancy study. The chain is built from TRBV7-3 and TRBJ2-3, with 10 bases lining up with TRBD2. CDR3 coding DNA: TGTGCCAGCAGCTTAGTAGCGGGGGGCTTCACAGATACGCAGTATTTT. Amino acids: CASSLVAGGFTDTQYF.